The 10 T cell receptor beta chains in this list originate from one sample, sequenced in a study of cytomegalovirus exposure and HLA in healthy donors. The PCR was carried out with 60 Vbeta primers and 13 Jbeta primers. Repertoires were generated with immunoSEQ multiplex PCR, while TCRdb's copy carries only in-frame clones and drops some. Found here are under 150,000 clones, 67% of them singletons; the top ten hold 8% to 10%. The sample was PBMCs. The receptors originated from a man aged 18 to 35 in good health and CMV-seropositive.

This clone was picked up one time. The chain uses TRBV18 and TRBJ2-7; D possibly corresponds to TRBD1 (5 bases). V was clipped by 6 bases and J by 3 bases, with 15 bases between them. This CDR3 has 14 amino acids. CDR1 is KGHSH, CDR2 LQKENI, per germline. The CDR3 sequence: CASSTTESNYEQYF. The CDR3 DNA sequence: TGTGCCAGCTCCACGACAGAATCTAACTACGAGCAGTACTTC.

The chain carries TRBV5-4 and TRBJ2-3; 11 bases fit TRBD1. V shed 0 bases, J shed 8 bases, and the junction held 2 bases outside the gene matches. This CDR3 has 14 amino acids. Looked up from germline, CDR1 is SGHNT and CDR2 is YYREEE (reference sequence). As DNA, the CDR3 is TGTGCCAGCAGCTTGGGGACAGGGGGCCGTACGCAGTATTTT. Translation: CASSLGTGGRTQYF.

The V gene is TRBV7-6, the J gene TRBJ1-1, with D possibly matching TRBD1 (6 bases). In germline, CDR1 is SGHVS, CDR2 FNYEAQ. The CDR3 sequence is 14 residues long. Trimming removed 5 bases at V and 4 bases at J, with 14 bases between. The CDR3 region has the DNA TGTGCCAGCAGCCCTGGGGGCAGACTCACTGAAGCTTTCTTT. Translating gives CASSPGGRLTEAFF.

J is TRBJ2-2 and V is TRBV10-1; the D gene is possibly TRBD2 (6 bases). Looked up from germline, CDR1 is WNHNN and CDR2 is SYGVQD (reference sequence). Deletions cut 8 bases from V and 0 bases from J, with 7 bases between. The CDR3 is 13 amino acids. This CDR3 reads CASGGTNTGELFF. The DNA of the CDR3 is TGCGCCAGCGGGGGGACGAACACCGGGGAGCTGTTTTTT.

In nucleotides, the CDR3 is TGTGCCAGTAGTATTCTGGACAGGAGGGACGTC. Protein product: CASSILDRRDV. V is TRBV19 and J is TRBJ2-7, with D possibly matching TRBD1 (7 bases). Germline V gene data show CDR1 as LNHDA and CDR2 as SQIVND (reference sequence). The length of the CDR3 is 11 residues.

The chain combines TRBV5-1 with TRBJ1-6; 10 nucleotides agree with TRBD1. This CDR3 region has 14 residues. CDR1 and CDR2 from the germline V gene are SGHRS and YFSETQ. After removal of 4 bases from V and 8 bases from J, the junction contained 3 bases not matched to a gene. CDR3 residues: CASSPDRGDSPLHF. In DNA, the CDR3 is TGCGCCAGCAGCCCGGACAGGGGGGATTCACCCCTCCACTTT.

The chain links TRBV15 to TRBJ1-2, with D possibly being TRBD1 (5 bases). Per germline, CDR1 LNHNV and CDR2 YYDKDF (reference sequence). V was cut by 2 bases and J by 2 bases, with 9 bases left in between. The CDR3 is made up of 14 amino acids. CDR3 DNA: TGTGCCACCAGCAGATTTGGGGGGAACTATGGCTACACCTTC. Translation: CATSRFGGNYGYTF.

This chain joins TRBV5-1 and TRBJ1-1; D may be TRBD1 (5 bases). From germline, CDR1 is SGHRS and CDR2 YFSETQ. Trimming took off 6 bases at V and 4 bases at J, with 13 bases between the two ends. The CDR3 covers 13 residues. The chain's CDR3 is CASTPDGGTEAFF. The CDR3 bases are TGCGCCAGCACCCCCGACGGGGGCACTGAAGCTTTCTTT.

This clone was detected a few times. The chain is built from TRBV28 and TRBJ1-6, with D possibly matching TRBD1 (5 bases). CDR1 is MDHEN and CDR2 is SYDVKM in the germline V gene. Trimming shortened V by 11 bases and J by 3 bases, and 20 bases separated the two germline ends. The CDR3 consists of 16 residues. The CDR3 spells CAVGGTERDYNSPLHF. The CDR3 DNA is TGTGCCGTCGGGGGAACCGAGAGGGACTATAATTCACCCCTCCACTTT.

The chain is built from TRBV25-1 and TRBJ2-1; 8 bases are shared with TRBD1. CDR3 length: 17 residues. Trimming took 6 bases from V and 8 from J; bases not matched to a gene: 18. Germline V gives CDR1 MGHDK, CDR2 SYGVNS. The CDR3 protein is CASRAVLGTGPSDEQFF. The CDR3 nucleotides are TGTGCCAGCAGGGCTGTCTTAGGGACAGGTCCGTCGGATGAGCAGTTCTTC.